Listed below are T cell receptor beta chains from one sample, sequenced in a study of blood T cells in healthy people across ages. TCRdb called the 5' RACE reads again in MiXCR, with one record for every CDR3 protein. The repertoire holds approximately 800,000 distinct CDR3 sequences, with about three fifths as singletons. Sequenced material: blood. Receptor source: a man under 40 in good health. Both conserved end residues are part of each CDR3. The D gene is left open where the match is weak.

j_gene,d_gene,v_gene,CDR3aa
TRBJ1-6,TRBD1,TRBV5-4,CASSLAIGQGGSPLHF
TRBJ1-5,-,TRBV10-3,CAISERILDQPQHF
TRBJ2-3,TRBD2,TRBV20-1,CSASLLAGRDTQYF
TRBJ2-3,-,TRBV11-3,CASSLAQGNTQYF
TRBJ2-1,-,TRBV7-2,CASSYAGHYNEQFF
TRBJ1-2,-,TRBV7-2,CASSPGTSYGYTF
TRBJ2-1,-,TRBV29-1,CSVDGDYNEQFF
TRBJ2-1,-,TRBV7-2,CASSPDLPPGKQFF
TRBJ1-5,TRBD1,TRBV6-2/TRBV6-3,CASSYSRIEQGGNQPQHF
TRBJ2-4,-,TRBV7-9,CASSSGLGKNIQYF
TRBJ2-2,TRBD2,TRBV7-6,CASSHDPSGRKVNTGELFF
TRBJ2-3,-,TRBV20-1,CSAPGLGATDTQYF
TRBJ1-1,TRBD1,TRBV24-1,CATSEAGGTEAFF
TRBJ2-3,-,TRBV7-2,CASSSDWGDTQYF
TRBJ1-6,-,TRBV9,CASSPKAGPSSPLHF
TRBJ2-3,-,TRBV5-1,CASSLVPQGRGTDTQYF
TRBJ2-7,-,TRBV5-1,CASSLAAGGDYEQYF
TRBJ2-1,-,TRBV12-3/TRBV12-4,CASSPPAGSSYNEQFF
TRBJ1-6,-,TRBV20-1,CSARGSPLHF
TRBJ1-2,-,TRBV5-6,CASSLASALGYTF
TRBJ2-1,TRBD2,TRBV7-2,CASSSRLAGDPSPYNEQFF
TRBJ2-3,-,TRBV10-3,CATLNVLAGLTDTQYF
TRBJ2-5,-,TRBV7-9,CASSSELYQETQYF
TRBJ2-5,TRBD2,TRBV7-3,CASSQLAQRGETQYF
TRBJ1-5,-,TRBV20-1,CSASFGQPQHF
TRBJ2-3,TRBD2,TRBV6-2/TRBV6-3,CASSYSIYGGAVFGSTDTQYF
TRBJ2-2,-,TRBV4-1,CASKYQQNTGELFF
TRBJ2-5,-,TRBV3-1,CASSRIGETQYF
TRBJ1-1,-,TRBV12-3/TRBV12-4,CASGTEVQAFF
TRBJ2-2,-,TRBV10-3,CATSWDSKRNTGELFF
TRBJ2-5,-,TRBV27,CASSLKGAGETQYF
TRBJ2-5,TRBD2,TRBV4-2,CASSQRTSGSTGETQYF
TRBJ2-7,TRBD2,TRBV7-2,CASSSLSGGFYEQYF
TRBJ2-1,-,TRBV9,CASSDRYSYNEQFF
TRBJ1-6,-,TRBV5-1,CASSQLLQGGSPLHF
TRBJ1-1,TRBD1,TRBV18,CAGSPRGPAEAFF
TRBJ2-3,-,TRBV11-2,CASSLVMAGGDTQYF
TRBJ2-5,TRBD1,TRBV5-4,CASSLNRGSQETQYF
TRBJ1-5,-,TRBV18,CASSPKQVPFGRAQHF
-,-,TRBV28,CASSSRDGYEQYF
TRBJ2-5,-,TRBV15,CATSRDSSFLDSQETRYF
TRBJ2-6,-,TRBV20-1,CSARDMVNSGANVLTF
TRBJ2-1,TRBD2,TRBV5-5,CASSLGLAGFHNEQFF
TRBJ2-3,-,TRBV15,CATSRDPTSTDTQYF
TRBJ2-4,-,TRBV7-2,CASSLGRNAAKNIQYF
TRBJ2-5,-,TRBV27,CASSLLAAETQYF
TRBJ2-7,-,TRBV4-2,CASRGDYEQYF
TRBJ2-3,TRBD1,TRBV7-2,CASSHPSRGQESWDTQYF
TRBJ2-1,-,TRBV5-1,CASSLVAVEGNEQFF
TRBJ2-5,TRBD2,TRBV3-1,CASSRTSGGIQETQYF
TRBJ2-5,-,TRBV7-2,CASSLGGLRGQETQYF
TRBJ1-5,-,TRBV27,CASGEGNQPQHF
TRBJ1-5,TRBD1,TRBV10-3,CASGTGINQPQHF
TRBJ1-2,-,TRBV20-1,CSASSVTPGYTF
TRBJ2-5,-,TRBV9,CASSVDSKETQYF
TRBJ2-3,-,TRBV15,CATSRGFETRTDTQYF
TRBJ2-1,-,TRBV20-1,CSADQGGPNNEQFF
-,-,TRBV4-3,CASSQEAGSYNEQYF
TRBJ1-6,-,TRBV20-1,CSAKEGNRPPSPLHF
TRBJ2-5,-,TRBV5-6,CASSFPPLGGRQTQYF